The T cell receptor beta chain described here comes from a study of blood T cell repertoires in COVID-19. Clones were read by immunoSEQ multiplex PCR, and TCRdb kept only the in-frame ones, dropping some. The sample holds under 300,000 clones; 65% to 90% are singletons and the top ten take roughly 13%. Trimming cost V 1 base and J 6 bases, with 13 bases left between them. CDR3 size: 16 residues. Germline-derived CDR1 and CDR2 are SNHLY and FYNNEI. What was sequenced was peripheral blood. The TCR originated in a human donor in a cohort sampled during active COVID-19. This chain joins TRBV2 and TRBJ1-6, with D possibly being TRBD1 (6 bases). In DNA, the CDR3 is TGTGCCAGCAGTGAAGGGGGGACATTCGTTAATTCACCCCTCCACTTT. Translation: CASSEGGTFVNSPLHF.